This TCR beta chain was captured in a study of cytomegalovirus exposure and HLA in healthy donors. The CDR3 runs 16 residues. Germline CDR1 is MNHNY and CDR2 is SVGAGI (reference sequence). V was shortened by 8 bases and J by 1 base, with 20 bases between the two germline ends. To note about this clone: Its specificity is unknown.

Regarding the study as a whole: The authors confirmed in vitro that three CMV-associated chains were specific for CMV antigens.

PCR involved 60 Vbeta and 13 Jbeta primers. Clones were read by immunoSEQ multiplex PCR, and TCRdb kept only the in-frame ones, dropping some. The table for this sample gives 150,000 to 250,000 clones. The receptor comes from a boy younger than 18 in good health and CMV-seronegative. Sequenced: PBMCs. The chain couples TRBV6-6 to TRBJ1-1, with D possibly being TRBD1 (5 bases). This CDR3 is CASDLRGGEPNTEAFF. The CDR3 DNA sequence: TGTGCCAGCGACCTACGGGGGGGAGAACCGAACACTGAAGCTTTCTTT.